The subject of this entry is one TCR beta chain. Antigen unknown. The data were obtained in a study of Ad26.COV2.S vaccination and SARS-CoV-2 variants. Germline loops: CDR1 SGHRS, CDR2 YFSETQ. The CDR3 length is 14 residues. V was pared by 4 bases and J by 3 bases, with 2 bases of the junction left unmatched. Study conclusions and caveats: After vaccination, reports described spike-specific CD8+ and CD4+ T cell responses as showing substantial breadth.

Assay: immunoSEQ multiplex PCR; the TCRdb copy retains only in-frame clones and omits some. Seen here are approximately 400,000 clones, approximately 85% observed once, and the top ten hold roughly 3.1%. Treatment noted: over 15 received Ad26.COV2.S at low or high dose, single or two shots; about five received placebo; per-sample allocation not given. Day 63 after the first vaccine or placebo injection was the time point for sampling. Ad26 vector vaccine expressed Wuhan-strain SARS-CoV-2 spike. This chain connects TRBV5-1 to TRBJ2-2; TRBD1 matches 8 bases. This receptor was identified in a person between 18 and 60 years old who received the Ad26.COV2.S COVID-19 vaccine or a placebo. Sequenced here: peripheral blood, sampled in a trial of Ad26.COV2.S vaccine versus placebo. In nucleotides, the CDR3 is TGCGCCAGCAGCCCGGGACAGGACACCGGGGAGCTGTTTTTT. Its translation is CASSPGQDTGELFF.